This T cell receptor (beta chain) was obtained from a study of cytomegalovirus exposure and HLA in healthy donors. Overall study findings and caveats: Some segments of the V type, notably TRBV6-2 and TRBV6-3, were excluded as indistinguishable.

Primers included in the PCR were 60 Vbeta and 13 Jbeta primers. TCRdb's copy holds only in-frame clones and misses some; the assay was immunoSEQ multiplex PCR. The ten top clones account for approximately 2.5%, within a sample of about 140,000 clones. Donors showed nominal health when sampled, although they likely had unrecorded immune exposures. V was pared by 4 bases and J by 8 bases, with 16 bases of the junction left unmatched. The CDR3 sequence is 17 residues long. Germline values: CDR1 SGHRS, CDR2 YFSETQ. To note about this clone: What it recognizes is unknown.

Input material: PBMCs. The J gene is TRBJ2-1, the V gene TRBV5-1; 9 bases agree with TRBD1. The sequence was obtained from a man aged 35 to 55 in good health and CMV-seronegative. DNA of the CDR3: TGCGCCAGCAGCCTGGATGGAACCGGGACAGGGATACATGAGCAGTTCTTC. This codes for CASSLDGTGTGIHEQFF.